The rows below give T cell receptor beta chains drawn from one sample of a study of blood T cell repertoires in COVID-19. Data came from immunoSEQ multiplex PCR; TCRdb stores just in-frame clones and leaves some out. This table holds 450,000 or so clones, 90% found once. Sequenced input: PBMCs or T cells enriched from blood (not recorded which). Receptors were obtained from a man aged 18 to 29 who had recovered from COVID-19. Each CDR3 is given with its conserved first and last residue. The order of the fields is V gene, J gene, D gene, clone size, CDR3 protein, CDR3 DNA. D genes are given only for firm matches. Clone size is given for some rows only: seen once, a few or many times, or a class if the clone is expanded.

TRBV4-2	TRBJ2-7	TRBD2	.	CASSQEREPAYEQYF	TGTGCCAGCAGCCAGGAGCGGGAGCCCGCCTACGAGCAGTACTTC
TRBV12-3/TRBV12-4	TRBJ1-1	.	.	CASSDAGPTHF	TGTGCCAGCAGTGACGCGGGACCTACCCATTTT
TRBV24-1	TRBJ2-2	.	.	CATSDLIRTGTGELFF	TGTGCCACCAGTGATTTGATACGCACAGGGACCGGGGAGCTGTTTTTT
TRBV3-1/TRBV3-2	TRBJ2-5	TRBD1	.	CASSLVGQGLQTQYF	TGTGCCAGCAGCCTAGTTGGACAGGGTTTGCAGACCCAGTACTTC
TRBV7-9	TRBJ1-1	.	.	CASSELPMNTEAFF	TGTGCCAGCAGCGAGCTTCCCATGAACACTGAAGCTTTCTTT
TRBV10-2	TRBJ1-2	.	.	CASSEMREPPYGYTF	TGCGCCAGCAGTGAGATGAGGGAGCCTCCCTATGGCTACACCTTC
TRBV20-1	TRBJ1-3	TRBD1	.	CSASPGAGGPGNTIYF	TGCAGTGCTAGTCCGGGGGCAGGGGGCCCTGGAAACACCATATATTTT
TRBV10-3	TRBJ2-1	TRBD1	.	CAISDPDRGVGNEQFF	TGTGCCATCAGTGACCCGGACAGGGGAGTAGGCAATGAGCAGTTCTTC
TRBV5-5	TRBJ2-5	.	.	CASSPRGAAATETQYF	TGTGCCAGCAGCCCCAGGGGGGCGGCGGCGACGGAGACCCAGTACTTC
TRBV9	TRBJ2-1	.	.	CASSVGLEREQFF	TGTGCCAGCAGCGTAGGCTTGGAGCGGGAGCAGTTCTTC
TRBV27	TRBJ1-4	TRBD1	few	CASSLYPQGAPNEKLFF	TGTGCCAGCAGTTTATATCCTCAGGGGGCACCTAATGAAAAACTGTTTTTT
TRBV9	TRBJ1-6	.	.	CASSAAIGGSYNSPLHF	TGTGCCAGCAGCGCGGCCATTGGAGGGTCCTATAATTCACCCCTCCACTTT
TRBV18	TRBJ1-1	.	.	CASSPDTGSGEAFF	TGTGCCAGCTCCCCCGACACAGGGAGTGGTGAAGCTTTCTTT
TRBV24-1	TRBJ1-5	.	.	CATSVGGLQPQHF	TGTGCCACCAGTGTGGGGGGGCTACAGCCCCAGCATTTT
TRBV6-5	TRBJ2-7	TRBD1	.	CASSPRGQGGVEQYF	TGTGCCAGCAGTCCACGGGGACAGGGCGGCGTCGAGCAGTACTTC